A single sample is the source of the 23 T cell receptor beta chains below, sequenced in a study of T cell repertoires in cytomegalovirus infection. TCRdb reprocessed the reads with MiXCR, giving one entry per CDR3 protein. The sample has 200,000 to 250,000 distinct CDR3 sequences, roughly an eighth seen once. Source material: PBMCs. The receptors originated from a human donor in good health (CMV status not recorded). Some clones in this sample may be carry-over from other donors' samples.

This clonotype was seen repeatedly, ten times or more. The J gene is TRBJ2-3, the V gene TRBV7-2; D remains ambiguous. CDR1 and CDR2 (germline): SGHTA, FQGNSA. The CDR3 has 13 amino acids. The V end lost 6 bases, the J end lost 3 bases, and 10 bases lay between the germline ends. The CDR3 DNA reads TGTGCCAGCAGGCCGTCAGGAACAGATACGCAGTATTTT. Translation: CASRPSGTDTQYF.

This clonotype was counted between two and nine times. The chain carries TRBV28 and TRBJ1-5; D gene unclear. This CDR3 is built from 15 residues. Germline V gene data show CDR1 as MDHEN and CDR2 as SYDVKM. V was pared by 5 bases and J by 7 bases, with 18 bases between. The CDR3 region is CASSPRTGVWQPQHF. Here the CDR3 DNA reads TGTGCCAGCAGTCCCCGGACTGGTGTATGGCAGCCCCAGCATTTT.

This clonotype was observed at least ten times. This rearrangement joins TRBV7-2 to TRBJ2-1, with D possibly TRBD2 on 6 matching bases. V lost 5 bases and J lost 7, with 12 bases in between. This CDR3 spans 13 amino acids. The germline V gene has CDR1 SGHTA and CDR2 FQGNSA. CDR3 protein: CASSRSAGNEQFF. The CDR3 nucleotides read TGTGCCAGCAGCCGCTCGGCGGGAAATGAGCAGTTCTTC.

The chain links TRBV19 to TRBJ1-6; 8 bases map to TRBD1. The germline V gene encodes CDR1 LNHDA and CDR2 SQIVND (reference sequence). The V segment lost 3 bases and the J segment 5 bases; nucleotides outside the gene matches: 3. The CDR3 runs to 15 residues. DNA for the CDR3: TGTGCCAGTAGTATCGGGACAGGTGATAATTCACCCCTCCACTTT. This encodes CASSIGTGDNSPLHF. Complete variable domain (other parts from reference TRBV19 and TRBJ1-6): DGGITQSPKYLFRKEGQNVTLSCEQNLNHDAMYWYRQDPGQGLRLIYYSQIVNDFQKGDIAEGYSVSREKKESFPLTVTSAQKNPTAFYLCASSIGTGDNSPLHFGNGTRLTVT.

A few counts support this clonotype. The rearrangement uses TRBV20-1 and TRBJ1-6; TRBD1 matches 7 bases. Trimming cost V 3 bases and J 7 bases; bases outside gene matches: 3. The CDR3 is made up of 13 amino acids. Germline CDR1 DFQATT, CDR2 SNEGSKA (reference sequence). The CDR3 protein is CSASAGGNSPLHF. CDR3 nucleotides: TGCAGTGCTAGTGCAGGGGGAAATTCACCCCTCCACTTT.

This clonotype was seen ten or more times. The V and J genes are TRBV28 and TRBJ2-4, with 10 positions matching TRBD1. This CDR3 is 19 amino acids long. CDR1 is MDHEN and CDR2 is SYDVKM in the germline V gene. With 6 bases clipped from V and 0 bases from J, the junction kept 14 bases outside the gene matches. As DNA, the CDR3 is TGTGCCAGCAGCGATACGGACAGGGGGAAAGTCTTAGCCAAAAACATTCAGTACTTC. This sequence encodes CASSDTDRGKVLAKNIQYF.

This clonotype appeared many times. V and J are TRBV7-2 and TRBJ2-2; TRBD2 matches at 14 bases. The CDR3 extends over 18 amino acids. V lost 3 bases, J lost 3 bases, and 6 bases stayed unmatched. CDR1 is SGHTA, CDR2 FQGNSA, per germline. The CDR3 DNA reads as TGTGCCAGCAGCTTCCCGGGACTAGCGGGAGTGGACACCGGGGAGCTGTTTTTT. Protein product: CASSFPGLAGVDTGELFF. Supplemented by reference TRBV7-2 and TRBJ2-2, the full variable domain reads GAGVSQSPSNKVTEKGKDVELRCDPISGHTALYWYRQSLGQGLEFLIYFQGNSAPDKSGLPSDRFSAERTGGSVSTLTIQRTQQEDSAVYLCASSFPGLAGVDTGELFFGEGSRLTVL.

This clonotype was seen repeatedly, ten times or more. The rearrangement uses TRBV2 and TRBJ1-2; no firm D call. The CDR3 totals 10 residues. V was pared by 7 bases and J by 8 bases, with 8 bases between. The germline V gene has CDR1 SNHLY and CDR2 FYNNEI. The DNA of the CDR3 is TGTGCCAGCAATGAGGGAGGCTACACCTTC. Translated: CASNEGGYTF.

Many counts were recorded for this clonotype. The chain uses TRBV7-2 and TRBJ2-5; D is unresolved. This CDR3 is 10 amino acids long. V was shortened by 6 bases and J by 4 bases, with 3 bases between the two germline ends. Per germline, CDR1 SGHTA and CDR2 FQGNSA. For the CDR3, the DNA is TGTGCCAGCAGTGTAGAGACCCAGTACTTC. It translates to CASSVETQYF.

The chain combines TRBV28 with TRBJ2-1; 8 bases align to TRBD2. This CDR3 comprises 16 residues. After removal of 5 bases from V and 9 bases from J, the junction contained 15 bases not matched to a gene. From germline, CDR1 is MDHEN and CDR2 SYDVKM. The CDR3 bases are TGTGCCAGCAGTCCCGGGACTAGGGGGGAGAGGAGTGAGCAGTTCTTC. Encoded protein: CASSPGTRGERSEQFF.

The chain couples TRBV4-3 to TRBJ1-1; 7 nucleotides align to TRBD1. Germline loops: CDR1 LGHNA, CDR2 YSLEER. This CDR3 is 15 amino acids long. V shed 4 bases and J 5 bases; nucleotides not matched to a gene: 10. CDR3 amino acids: CASSPYPGGQTEAFF. As DNA, the CDR3 is TGCGCCAGCAGCCCGTACCCAGGGGGTCAAACTGAAGCTTTCTTT.

This clonotype was seen at least ten times. V usage is TRBV12-3 or TRBV12-4 and J usage is TRBJ1-5; D may be TRBD1 (5 bases). This CDR3 contains 14 residues. V was shortened by 2 bases and J by 3 bases, with 8 bases between the two germline ends. CDR3 nucleotide sequence: TGTGCCAGCAGTTTATGGGGGGACAATCAGCCCCAGCATTTT. Translated, it gives CASSLWGDNQPQHF.

This clonotype came up once. J is TRBJ1-6 and V is TRBV19; D uncertain. V was shortened by 2 bases and J by 0 bases, with 14 bases between the two germline ends. CDR1 and CDR2 (germline): LNHDA, SQIVND (reference sequence). This CDR3 region has 18 residues. CDR3 coding DNA: TGTGCCAGTAGTATACTCCCGGTCGAAAGCTCCTATAATTCACCCCTCCACTTT. Amino acid sequence: CASSILPVESSYNSPLHF.

This clonotype was observed a handful of times. The chain recombines TRBV4-2 with TRBJ2-2, with TRBD2 matching 10 bases. CDR1 is LGHNA and CDR2 is YNFKEQ in the germline V gene. V trimming: 0 bases; J trimming: 7 bases; junction bases outside the gene matches: 8. The CDR3 covers 17 residues. The CDR3 DNA sequence: TGTGCCAGCAGCCAAGATTCCGCTAGCGGGAGTGGCGGGGAGCTGTTTTTT. Its protein product is CASSQDSASGSGGELFF.

This clonotype has ten or more counts. The CDR3 DNA follows: TGTGCCAGCAGTTACGGGGGTATCTATGGCTACACCTTC. Amino acid sequence: CASSYGGIYGYTF. The chain has TRBV6-5 and TRBJ1-2; perhaps TRBD1 as D (5 bases). Germline V lookup: CDR1 MNHEY, CDR2 SVGAGI. CDR3 size: 13 residues. V lost 2 bases, J lost 4 bases, and 8 bases lay in between.

This clonotype was seen at least ten times. The V call is TRBV7-2, the J call TRBJ2-6, with 7 bases aligning to TRBD2. The junction had 2 bases not matched to a gene; V was cut back by 3 bases and J by 0 bases. Looked up from germline, CDR1 is SGHTA and CDR2 is FQGNSA. The CDR3 runs to 16 residues. As DNA, the CDR3 is TGTGCCAGCAGCTTGGGGAGGGTCTCTGGGGCCAACGTCCTGACTTTC. Its protein product is CASSLGRVSGANVLTF.

This clonotype was detected only a few times. The CDR3 is CASSSAGPGYEQYF. CDR3 DNA: TGTGCCAGCAGCTCCGCAGGGCCCGGCTACGAGCAGTACTTC. This chain links TRBV5-4 with TRBJ2-7; maybe TRBD1 (5 bases). CDR1 and CDR2 from the germline V gene are SGHNT and YYREEE (reference sequence). V was shortened by 3 bases and J by 3 bases, with 13 bases between the two germline ends. This CDR3 region has 14 residues.

Ten or more counts support this clonotype. The chain couples TRBV7-9 to TRBJ2-3, with 10 bases that match TRBD2. Germline CDR1 SEHNR, CDR2 FQNEAQ (reference sequence). The CDR3 is 16 amino acids. J lost 0 bases, V lost 5 bases, and 5 bases had no gene match. As DNA, the CDR3 is TGTGCCAGCAGCGGGGGACTAGCGTATAGCACAGATACGCAGTATTTT. Its translation is CASSGGLAYSTDTQYF.

The chain combines TRBV20-1 with TRBJ2-7; the D gene is possibly TRBD2 (5 bases). Between the trimmed V and J ends, which lost 1 base and 3 bases, there was a span of 7 bases. Germline CDR1 is DFQATT and CDR2 is SNEGSKA (reference sequence). This CDR3 is 12 amino acids long. The CDR3 coding sequence is TGCAGTGCTAGAGTAGAGGGCTACGAGCAGTACTTC. Amino acids: CSARVEGYEQYF.

V gene TRBV7-2 combines with J gene TRBJ2-3; D gene unclear. Deletions cut 11 bases from V and 1 base from J, with 10 bases between. CDR1 is SGHTA, CDR2 FQGNSA, per germline. The CDR3 runs 12 residues. CDR3 coding DNA: TGTGCCGCGTGGGCGGGCACAGATACGCAGTATTTT. Translation gives CAAWAGTDTQYF.

This clonotype was detected only a few times. J is TRBJ2-1 and V is TRBV29-1; 11 bases fit TRBD1. This CDR3 region has 14 residues. The trim removed 6 bases at V and 1 base at J, leaving 2 bases unmatched. Germline-derived CDR1 and CDR2 are SQVTM and ANQGSEA. The CDR3 sequence is CSVGDRGSYNEQFF. The CDR3 nucleotides are TGCAGCGTCGGGGACAGGGGGTCCTACAATGAGCAGTTCTTC.

This clonotype was recorded at least ten times. J is TRBJ2-5 and V is TRBV15; weak D call: TRBD1 (6 bases). The CDR3 runs 14 residues. The germline gives CDR1 LNHNV, CDR2 YYDKDF (reference sequence). Trimming took 4 bases from V and 2 from J, leaving 11 bases between them. The CDR3 DNA is TGTGCCACCAGCACTCGGACAGTTCAAGAGACCCAGTACTTC. Protein: CATSTRTVQETQYF.

This clonotype was detected many times. The CDR3 reads CSARIRRGPGANVLTF. Here the CDR3 DNA reads TGCAGTGCTCGGATACGGCGGGGGCCTGGGGCCAACGTCCTGACTTTC. This sequence joins TRBV20-1 and TRBJ2-6; possibly TRBD2 for D (7 bases). The germline CDR1 and CDR2 sequences are DFQATT and SNEGSKA (reference sequence). The CDR3 extends over 16 amino acids. Between the trimmed V and J ends, which lost 5 bases and 2 bases, there was a span of 16 bases.